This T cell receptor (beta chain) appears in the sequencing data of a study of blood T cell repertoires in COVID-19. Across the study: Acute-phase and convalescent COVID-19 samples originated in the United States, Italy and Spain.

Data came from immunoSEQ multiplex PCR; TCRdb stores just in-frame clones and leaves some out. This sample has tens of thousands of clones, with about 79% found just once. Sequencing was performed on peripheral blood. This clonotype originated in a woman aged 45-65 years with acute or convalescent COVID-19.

CDR3 loop: CASSSQTGNSYEQYF. CDR3 coding DNA: TGTGCCAGCAGTTCTCAAACGGGAAACTCCTACGAGCAGTACTTC. The chain links TRBV11-1 to TRBJ2-7; D may be TRBD2 (5 bases). The germline V gene has CDR1 SGHAT and CDR2 FQDESV (reference sequence). The CDR3 has 15 residues. V lost 6 bases and J lost 0, with 15 bases in between. The variable domain in full, with the rest retrieved from reference TRBV11-1 and TRBJ2-7, is EAEVAQSPRYKITEKSQAVAFWCDPISGHATLYWYRQILGQGPELLVQFQDESVVDDSQLPKDRFSAERLKGVDSTLKIQPAELGDSAMYLCASSSQTGNSYEQYFGPGTRLTVT.